These T cell receptor beta chains were read from a single sample in a study of CD4 T cells in relation to SARS-CoV-2 and coronaviruses. Antigens for these TCRs are unknown. Libraries were prepared by immunoSEQ multiplex PCR; TCRdb keeps only in-frame clonotypes and omits some of them. Here the sample spans tens of thousands of clones, 70% to 80% being singletons. The sequenced material came from CD4+ T cells from PBMCs, cultured in vitro. All receptors come from a human donor in good health. Each CDR3 is given with its conserved first and last residue. A D gene is named only where the DNA matches it firmly. The listing skips clone size in some rows; elsewhere it reads once, few, many or a size class.

clone size	V gene	D gene	J gene	CDR3 protein	CDR3 DNA
NA	TRBV10-2	TRBD2	TRBJ2-3	CASSDRGGSVPDTQYF	TGCGCCAGCAGTGATAGAGGCGGGAGCGTCCCAGATACGCAGTATTTT
NA	TRBV19	NA	TRBJ1-5	CASRGTSGNQPQHF	TGTGCCAGTAGGGGTACGAGTGGCAATCAGCCCCAGCATTTT
few	TRBV30	TRBD1	TRBJ1-2	CAWRAGGVDGYTF	TGTGCCTGGCGGGCAGGGGGAGTGGATGGCTACACCTTC
NA	TRBV20-1	TRBD2	TRBJ2-5	CSASGLAGVEETQYF	TGCAGTGCTAGTGGTCTAGCGGGAGTAGAAGAGACCCAGTACTTC
NA	TRBV10-3	NA	TRBJ2-5	CAISESGQAPETQYF	TGTGCCATCAGTGAGTCGGGCCAAGCGCCAGAGACCCAGTACTTC
NA	TRBV28	NA	TRBJ2-7	CASGPRRGREGEQYF	TGTGCCAGCGGCCCTCGCCGCGGGCGCGAGGGCGAGCAGTACTTC
NA	TRBV9	NA	TRBJ1-6	CASSVEYRASYNSPLHF	TGTGCCAGCAGCGTAGAGTACAGGGCATCCTATAATTCACCCCTCCACTTT
NA	TRBV27	NA	TRBJ2-7	CASRGGGYEQYF	TGTGCCAGCCGAGGAGGGGGCTACGAGCAGTACTTC
few	TRBV7-9	TRBD1	TRBJ1-2	CASSRPGQGAEYGYTF	TGTGCCAGCAGCCGGCCGGGACAGGGGGCGGAGTATGGCTACACCTTC
NA	TRBV7-9	TRBD1	TRBJ2-2	CASSQQGLGNTGELFF	TGTGCCAGCAGTCAACAGGGGCTTGGAAACACCGGGGAGCTGTTTTTT
NA	TRBV5-8	NA	TRBJ2-2	CAEGGPNTGELFF	TGTGCGGAAGGGGGACCGAACACCGGGGAGCTGTTTTTT
few	TRBV5-1	NA	TRBJ2-7	CASSQGTSYEQYF	TGCGCCAGCAGCCAAGGGACTTCCTACGAGCAGTACTTC
NA	TRBV3-1/TRBV3-2	TRBD2	TRBJ2-1	CASSPREVSEQFF	TGTGCCAGCAGCCCCCGGGAGGTTAGTGAGCAGTTCTTC
few	TRBV2	NA	TRBJ2-2	CASRQTNTGELFF	TGTGCCAGCCGACAGACGAACACCGGGGAGCTGTTTTTT
NA	TRBV12-3/TRBV12-4	NA	TRBJ1-2	CASQGFSGYTF	TGTGCCAGCCAGGGGTTCTCTGGCTACACCTTC
NA	TRBV11-2	TRBD1	TRBJ2-2	CASSATPGQGGGGELFF	TGTGCCAGCAGCGCAACACCCGGACAGGGGGGCGGAGGGGAGCTGTTTTTT
NA	TRBV11-2	TRBD1	TRBJ1-2	CASSLDQGAAYGYTF	TGTGCCAGCAGCTTAGATCAGGGGGCGGCTTATGGCTACACCTTC
NA	TRBV5-6	TRBD1	TRBJ1-2	CASSWGTGGSYTF	TGTGCCAGCAGCTGGGGGACAGGGGGGAGCTACACCTTC
NA	TRBV14	TRBD2	TRBJ2-3	CASSQVAGGLTDTQYF	TGTGCCAGCAGCCAAGTAGCGGGAGGTTTGACAGATACGCAGTATTTT
NA	TRBV18	NA	TRBJ1-6	CASSTGAVDSPLHF	TGTGCCAGCTCCACCGGGGCAGTCGATTCACCCCTCCACTTT
NA	TRBV7-3	NA	TRBJ2-1	CASSLSAAIYNEQFF	TGTGCCAGCAGCTTATCAGCAGCTATCTACAATGAGCAGTTCTTC
NA	TRBV11-2	NA	TRBJ2-7	CASTPGTYYEQYF	TGTGCCAGCACCCCCGGGACCTACTACGAGCAGTACTTC
NA	TRBV27	TRBD2	TRBJ2-6	CASSPGLAGGMGANVLTF	TGTGCCAGCAGCCCGGGGCTAGCGGGAGGGATGGGGGCCAACGTCCTGACTTTC
NA	TRBV24-1	TRBD2	TRBJ2-7	CATSDRWEGGEQYF	TGTGCCACCAGTGATCGCTGGGAGGGCGGCGAGCAGTACTTC
NA	TRBV30	NA	TRBJ1-1	CAWSRGITEAFF	TGTGCCTGGAGTCGGGGGATCACTGAAGCTTTCTTT
NA	TRBV3-1/TRBV3-2	NA	TRBJ2-1	CASSQDVNEQFF	TGTGCCAGCAGCCAAGACGTTAATGAGCAGTTCTTC
NA	TRBV12-3/TRBV12-4	NA	TRBJ1-5	CAVRRDLGQPQHF	TGTGCCGTGAGACGAGATCTAGGTCAGCCCCAGCATTTT
NA	TRBV6-1	TRBD1	TRBJ2-3	CASSEGDRRIDTQYF	TGTGCCAGCAGTGAAGGGGACAGGCGTATAGATACGCAGTATTTT
few	TRBV7-2	NA	TRBJ1-5	CASSFTGSNQPQHF	TGTGCCAGCAGCTTCACAGGGTCCAATCAGCCCCAGCATTTT
few	TRBV28	NA	TRBJ1-5	CASSTGRTNQPQHF	TGTGCCAGCAGTACTGGACGGACCAATCAGCCCCAGCATTTT
NA	TRBV5-1	NA	TRBJ2-2	CASSLVLGAGELFF	TGCGCCAGCAGCTTGGTGCTGGGGGCCGGGGAGCTGTTTTTT
NA	TRBV5-5	NA	TRBJ2-1	CASSADFIEQFF	TGTGCCAGCAGCGCGGACTTTATTGAGCAGTTCTTC
NA	TRBV5-1	NA	TRBJ2-5	CASSLGQQETQYF	TGCGCCAGCAGCTTGGGACAGCAAGAGACCCAGTACTTC
NA	TRBV24-1	NA	TRBJ2-1	CATSAVDTNSYNEQFF	TGTGCCACCAGTGCCGTGGATACCAACTCCTACAATGAGCAGTTCTTC
NA	TRBV11-3	TRBD1	TRBJ2-1	CASSLGQGADEQFF	TGTGCCAGCAGCTTAGGGCAGGGGGCCGATGAGCAGTTCTTC
NA	TRBV7-6	TRBD1	TRBJ2-5	CASSTKAGTGALETQYF	TGTGCCAGCAGCACTAAGGCGGGGACAGGGGCGTTGGAGACCCAGTACTTC
NA	TRBV28	NA	TRBJ1-3	CASSLWSDSNTGNTIYF	TGTGCCAGCAGTTTATGGTCGGACAGTAATACTGGAAACACCATATATTTT
NA	TRBV2	NA	TRBJ2-1	CASSSRGNEQFF	TGTGCCAGCAGTTCGAGGGGCAATGAGCAGTTCTTC
NA	TRBV9	NA	TRBJ1-4	CASSVSGDSANEKLFF	TGTGCCAGCAGCGTATCAGGCGACTCGGCTAATGAAAAACTGTTTTTT
once	TRBV7-3	NA	TRBJ1-1	CASSLDRYSTEAFF	TGTGCCAGCAGCTTAGACAGATACAGCACTGAAGCTTTCTTT
NA	TRBV5-1	NA	TRBJ2-3	CASSLSSTYGDTQYF	TGCGCCAGCAGCTTGTCGTCCACTTATGGAGATACGCAGTATTTT
few	TRBV7-9	NA	TRBJ2-2	CASSLVGRELFF	TGTGCCAGCAGCTTAGTCGGACGGGAGCTGTTTTTT
NA	TRBV19	NA	TRBJ1-3	CASSIRALNGGNTIYF	TGTGCCAGTAGTATCCGGGCGCTCAACGGGGGAAACACCATATATTTT
NA	TRBV28	NA	TRBJ1-4	CASTSDEKLFF	TGTGCCAGCACCTCAGATGAAAAACTGTTTTTT
NA	TRBV7-9	TRBD1	TRBJ1-1	CASSPQRDSLNTEAFF	TGTGCCAGCAGCCCGCAGAGGGACAGTCTGAACACTGAAGCTTTCTTT
few	TRBV12-3/TRBV12-4	NA	TRBJ2-2	CASSYVGELFF	TGTGCCAGCAGTTATGTCGGGGAGCTGTTTTTT
NA	TRBV6-5	NA	TRBJ1-4	CASSYFGATNEKLFF	TGTGCCAGCAGTTACTTCGGAGCAACTAATGAAAAACTGTTTTTT
NA	TRBV9	NA	TRBJ1-5	CASSVGGQNQPQHF	TGTGCCAGCAGCGTAGGTGGTCAGAATCAGCCCCAGCATTTT
NA	TRBV18	TRBD1	TRBJ1-2	CASSLGQGGANYGYTF	TGTGCCAGCTCCCTGGGACAGGGTGGCGCTAACTATGGCTACACCTTC
NA	TRBV20-1	TRBD1	TRBJ1-6	CSASHSGTGRSPLHF	TGCAGTGCTAGTCACTCTGGGACAGGTAGATCACCCCTCCACTTT
NA	TRBV10-3	NA	TRBJ2-1	CAIRIGTEPYNEQFF	TGTGCCATCAGAATCGGGACGGAACCCTACAATGAGCAGTTCTTC
NA	TRBV5-1	NA	TRBJ2-1	CASGLVHNEQFF	TGCGCCAGCGGTCTAGTGCACAATGAGCAGTTCTTC
few	TRBV7-9	TRBD1	TRBJ1-1	CASQGDTEAFF	TGTGCCAGCCAGGGGGACACTGAAGCTTTCTTT
NA	TRBV6-5	NA	TRBJ1-2	CATQGGNYGYTF	TGTGCCACTCAAGGGGGAAACTATGGCTACACCTTC